One and the same sample provided the 14 T cell receptor beta chains below, sequenced in a study of beta chain features in type 1 diabetes. These receptors' antigens are unknown. General study points: Shorter TCRB CDR3s, moderately but significantly so, were found in Type 1 diabetes patients in all four CD4+ subsets.

What was sequenced were expressed TCRB transcripts, since all of the isolated RNA had been reverse transcribed. The table came from immunoSEQ multiplex PCR; TCRdb's copy has only in-frame clones and leaves some out. The table has approximately 360,000 clones, around 12% seen once. Sequenced: naive CD4+ T cells from blood. All receptors derive from a woman between 18 and 30 years old with type 1 diabetes.

Only a few counts were recorded for this clone. The genes are TRBV5-8 and TRBJ2-7; D ambiguous. The CDR3 length is 11 residues. Germline V gene sequence: CDR1 SGHTS, CDR2 YDEGEE. Trimming left V 1 base short and J 7 bases short, with 6 bases between. In DNA, the CDR3 is TGTGCCAGCAGCTTGACGGGTGAGCAGTACTTC. Protein product: CASSLTGEQYF.

This clone showed up just a few times. V is TRBV9 and J is TRBJ1-1, with no clear D. Germline assignment: CDR1 SGDLS and CDR2 YYNGEE. V was clipped by 4 bases and J by 0 bases, with 13 bases between them. CDR3 length: 15 residues. Here the CDR3 DNA reads TGTGCCAGCAGCTCACCGGGATCCCTGAACACTGAAGCTTTCTTT. This encodes CASSSPGSLNTEAFF. The variable domain in full, completed from reference TRBV9 and TRBJ1-1, reads DSGVTQTPKHLITATGQRVTLRCSPRSGDLSVYWYQQSLDQGLQFLIQYYNGEERAKGNILERFSAQQFPDLHSELNLSSLELGDSALYFCASSSPGSLNTEAFFGQGTRLTVV.

This clone came up once. V gene TRBV7-2 combines with J gene TRBJ2-7; TRBD2 aligns across 13 bases. The ends lost 5 bases at V and 0 bases at J; junction bases unmatched: 1. CDR1 SGHTA and CDR2 FQGNSA come from the germline V gene. This CDR3 is built from 15 residues. CDR3 sequence: CASSRLAGGSYEQYF. The CDR3 DNA reads TGTGCCAGCAGCCGACTAGCGGGGGGCTCCTACGAGCAGTACTTC.

This clone was picked up a small number of times. The chain is built from TRBV7-2 and TRBJ2-7; 8 bases fit TRBD1. Germline V CDR1 and CDR2: SGHTA, FQGNSA. The CDR3 extends over 15 amino acids. The V gene end was trimmed by 4 bases and the J gene end by 3 bases; junction bases not matched to a gene: 8. DNA of the CDR3: TGTGCCAGCAGCTATCGAGGGGACAGGATCTACGAGCAGTACTTC. Amino acid sequence: CASSYRGDRIYEQYF. Using reference TRBV7-2 and TRBJ2-7 for the parts outside the CDR3, the full variable domain is GAGVSQSPSNKVTEKGKDVELRCDPISGHTALYWYRQSLGQGLEFLIYFQGNSAPDKSGLPSDRFSAERTGGSVSTLTIQRTQQEDSAVYLCASSYRGDRIYEQYFGPGTRLTVT.

The genes are TRBV7-9 and TRBJ1-1, with TRBD1 matching 11 bases. This CDR3 has 16 amino acids. CDR1 SEHNR and CDR2 FQNEAQ come from the germline V gene (reference sequence). Trimming removed 2 bases from V and 5 bases from J; junction bases left unmatched: 7. The chain's CDR3 is CASSLPGTGGETEAFF. DNA for the CDR3: TGTGCCAGCAGCTTACCCGGGACAGGGGGGGAGACTGAAGCTTTCTTT.

This chain joins TRBV18 and TRBJ1-3, with TRBD1 identical over 7 bases. Germline loops: CDR1 KGHSH, CDR2 LQKENI. The CDR3 totals 14 residues. Germline trimming cut 4 bases from V and 8 bases from J; bases unmatched to any gene: 8. The CDR3, as DNA: TGTGCCAGCTCACTAACAGGGGATTCGGACACCATATATTTT. Translating gives CASSLTGDSDTIYF.

The chain combines TRBV11-2 with TRBJ1-2, with D tentatively TRBD1 (5 bases). The CDR3 loop spans 12 amino acids. Trimming cost V 2 bases and J 6 bases, with 7 bases left between them. From germline, CDR1 is SGHAT and CDR2 FQNNGV. CDR3 protein: CASSLSRDGYTF. The CDR3, as DNA: TGTGCCAGCAGCTTAAGCAGGGATGGCTACACCTTC.

The chain recombines TRBV20-1 with TRBJ1-2; tentatively, D is TRBD1 (6 bases). This CDR3 has 11 residues. Germline V gives CDR1 DFQATT, CDR2 SNEGSKA (reference sequence). Trimming took off 4 bases at V and 5 bases at J, with 8 bases between the two ends. The CDR3, as DNA: TGCAGTGCTATACAGGGATATGGCTACACCTTC. Translated, it gives CSAIQGYGYTF.

Note on this clone: The sample contains more than one DNA sequence encoding this CDR3. This chain links TRBV30 with TRBJ1-2, with 7 bases fitting TRBD1. The CDR3 is 12 amino acids. CDR1 and CDR2 from the germline V gene are GTSNPN and SVGIG (reference sequence). Trimming at V came to 0 bases and at J to 5 bases, leaving 0 bases not matched to a gene. CDR3 amino acids: CAWSVQGYGYTF. In nucleotides, the CDR3 is TGTGCCTGGAGTGTACAGGGGTATGGCTACACCTTC.

The table lists this clone with a few counts. The CDR3 nucleotides are TGTGCCAGCAGTTCGGGGTGGGGGGTTGCCACCGGGGAGCTGTTTTTT. The encoded protein is CASSSGWGVATGELFF. The rearrangement joins TRBV6-6 to TRBJ2-2, with a tentative D call TRBD2 (6 bases). The V gene lost 4 bases and the J gene lost 4 bases, with 16 bases spanning the gap. This CDR3 spans 16 amino acids. Germline values: CDR1 MNHNY, CDR2 SVGAGI (reference sequence).

This clone was seen a handful of times. The chain couples TRBV2 to TRBJ2-1; 14 nucleotides match TRBD2. Trimming cost V 5 bases and J 9 bases; bases outside gene matches: 9. The CDR3 consists of 16 residues. Germline assignment: CDR1 SNHLY and CDR2 FYNNEI. CDR3 amino acids: CASSRRATSGRGEQFF. As DNA, the CDR3 is TGTGCCAGCAGTCGTCGAGCGACTAGCGGGAGGGGTGAGCAGTTCTTC.

This clone showed up just a few times. This chain links TRBV29-1 with TRBJ1-1, with TRBD1 as a possible D gene (6 bases). The CDR3 has 13 residues. Looked up from germline, CDR1 is SQVTM and CDR2 is ANQGSEA. The germline V and J ends were trimmed by 2 bases and 0 bases, with 7 bases remaining between them. The CDR3 DNA reads TGCAGCGTTGAACAGGGGATGAACACTGAAGCTTTCTTT. Its translation is CSVEQGMNTEAFF.

V is TRBV4-1 and J is TRBJ2-2; D is undetermined. Germline V gene data show CDR1 as MGHRA and CDR2 as YSYEKL. This CDR3 has 15 residues. Between the trimmed V and J ends, which lost 1 base and 4 bases, there was a span of 10 bases. DNA for the CDR3: TGCGCCAGCAGCCAAGTTGGCAGATCCACCGGGGAGCTGTTTTTT. Translating it yields CASSQVGRSTGELFF.

The rearrangement uses TRBV29-1 and TRBJ2-7; TRBD1 is a possible D gene (6 bases). The CDR3 contains 12 residues. Germline V gene sequence: CDR1 SQVTM, CDR2 ANQGSEA. V lost 5 bases to trimming and J lost 0 bases, with 8 bases between them. The CDR3 DNA is TGCAGCGTTCGGACAGCCTCCTACGAGCAGTACTTC. Its protein product is CSVRTASYEQYF.